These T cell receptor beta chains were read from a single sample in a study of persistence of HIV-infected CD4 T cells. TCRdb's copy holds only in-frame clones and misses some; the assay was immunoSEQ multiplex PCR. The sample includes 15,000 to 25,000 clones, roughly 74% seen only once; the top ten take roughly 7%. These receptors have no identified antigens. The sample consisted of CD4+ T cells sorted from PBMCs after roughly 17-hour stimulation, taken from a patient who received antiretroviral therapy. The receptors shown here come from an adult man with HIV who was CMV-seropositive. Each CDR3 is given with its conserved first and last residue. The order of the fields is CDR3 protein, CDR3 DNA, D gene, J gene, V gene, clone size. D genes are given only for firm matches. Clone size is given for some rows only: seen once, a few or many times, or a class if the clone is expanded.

CASSSQGGTGYTF	TGTGCCAGCAGCTCCCAGGGGGGCACTGGCTACACCTTC	TRBD1	TRBJ1-2	TRBV7-2	few
CASSQGPPPDTQYF	TGTGCCAGCAGCCAAGGGCCCCCCCCAGATACGCAGTATTTT	NA	TRBJ2-3	TRBV14	NA
CASSPKHQNTEAFF	TGTGCCAGCAGCCCCAAACACCAGAACACTGAAGCTTTCTTT	NA	TRBJ1-1	TRBV3-1/TRBV3-2	NA
CASSLTGLETDTQYF	TGTGCCAGCAGCTTGACGGGACTAGAAACGGATACGCAGTATTTT	TRBD2	TRBJ2-3	TRBV7-2	once
CASSSPGAPTDTQYF	TGTGCCAGCAGCTCGCCGGGGGCCCCCACAGATACGCAGTATTTT	NA	TRBJ2-3	TRBV7-2	NA
CASGKSGQLNTEAFF	TGCGCCAGCGGCAAATCCGGGCAGTTGAACACTGAAGCTTTCTTT	NA	TRBJ1-1	TRBV5-1	few
CASSRPGTGNAHLFF	TGCGCCAGCAGCCGTCCCGGGACAGGGAATGCACACCTGTTTTTT	TRBD1	TRBJ1-4	TRBV4-1	NA
CATSRDKGQAPGAKNIQYF	TGTGCCACCAGCAGAGATAAGGGGCAGGCCCCAGGGGCCAAAAACATTCAGTACTTC	NA	TRBJ2-4	TRBV15	NA
CASSPRTGKPQETQYF	TGTGCCAGCAGCCCCCGGACAGGGAAACCCCAAGAGACCCAGTACTTC	TRBD1	TRBJ2-5	TRBV9	NA
CASSFSTGNQPQHF	TGTGCCAGCAGTTTTAGTACAGGCAATCAGCCCCAGCATTTT	NA	TRBJ1-5	TRBV28	NA
CASSVVDSEGYTF	TGTGCCAGCAGCGTAGTGGACTCGGAGGGCTACACCTTC	NA	TRBJ1-2	TRBV9	NA
CASSLGQTNTGELFF	TGTGCCAGCAGTCTTGGACAGACCAACACCGGGGAGCTGTTTTTT	NA	TRBJ2-2	TRBV6-5	NA
CASSVGVRGGQETQYF	TGTGCCAGCAGCGTAGGGGTGAGGGGTGGCCAAGAGACCCAGTACTTC	NA	TRBJ2-5	TRBV9	NA
CASSYFSGANVLTF	TGTGCCAGCAGTTATTTCTCTGGGGCCAACGTCCTGACTTTC	NA	TRBJ2-6	TRBV7-2	NA
CASSPTTGFKGELFF	TGCGCCAGCAGCCCGACCACTGGTTTTAAAGGGGAGCTGTTTTTT	NA	TRBJ2-2	TRBV5-1	NA
CASSRATGNYGYTF	TGTGCCAGCAGCCGCGCGACGGGGAACTATGGCTACACCTTC	NA	TRBJ1-2	TRBV3-1/TRBV3-2	NA
CASSSTGEGAKNIQYF	TGTGCCAGCAGTTCCACGGGGGAGGGGGCCAAAAACATTCAGTACTTC	TRBD2	TRBJ2-4	TRBV6-5	NA
CASSSDRGNTEAFF	TGTGCCAGTAGTTCGGACAGGGGGAACACTGAAGCTTTCTTT	TRBD1	TRBJ1-1	TRBV19	once
CASSPEGVQPQHF	TGTGCCAGCTCACCGGAGGGTGTACAGCCCCAGCATTTT	NA	TRBJ1-5	TRBV18	NA
CASSYLTPNYGYTF	TGTGCCAGCAGTTACCTGACACCTAACTATGGCTACACCTTC	NA	TRBJ1-2	TRBV6-5	NA
CASSVTAPALRRQNYGYTF	TGTGCCAGCAGTGTAACGGCCCCCGCCCTTAGACGGCAAAACTATGGCTACACCTTC	NA	TRBJ1-2	TRBV6-1	NA
CASKGEAGANVLTF	TGTGCCAGCAAAGGAGAAGCTGGGGCCAACGTCCTGACTTTC	NA	TRBJ2-6	TRBV2	NA
CASSRPSGFSGNTIYF	TGTGCCAGCAGCCGACCCTCCGGTTTCTCTGGAAACACCATATATTTT	NA	TRBJ1-3	TRBV3-1/TRBV3-2	NA
CASSDRGQGWAIQYF	TGTGCCAGCAGCGATAGGGGACAGGGGTGGGCCATTCAGTACTTC	TRBD1	TRBJ2-4	TRBV7-9	NA
CASSPTGTGNEQFF	TGTGCCAGCAGCCCAACCGGGACAGGGAACGAGCAGTTCTTC	TRBD1	TRBJ2-1	TRBV6-2/TRBV6-3	NA
CAWSPGPYGYTF	TGTGCCTGGAGTCCGGGTCCCTATGGCTACACCTTC	NA	TRBJ1-2	TRBV30	NA
CASSTLETNYGYTF	TGTGCCAGCAGTACCCTGGAGACAAACTATGGCTACACCTTC	NA	TRBJ1-2	TRBV28	NA
CASSQVGQGADEQYF	TGTGCCAGCAGCCAAGTTGGCCAGGGGGCCGACGAGCAGTACTTC	TRBD1	TRBJ2-7	TRBV3-1/TRBV3-2	NA
CASSTASGGAWEQFF	TGTGCCAGTAGTACAGCTAGCGGGGGGGCCTGGGAGCAGTTCTTC	TRBD2	TRBJ2-1	TRBV19	once
CASSIYNEQFF	TGTGCCAGCAGTATCTACAATGAGCAGTTCTTC	NA	TRBJ2-1	TRBV3-1/TRBV3-2	NA
CASSSRDRGRHEQYF	TGTGCCAGCAGCTCTCGGGACAGGGGGCGGCACGAGCAGTACTTC	TRBD1	TRBJ2-7	TRBV7-2	NA
CASSVSQGFGQPQHF	TGTGCCAGCAGTGTTTCACAGGGTTTCGGCCAGCCCCAGCATTTT	NA	TRBJ1-5	TRBV2	NA
CASNRDGTTNEKLFF	TGTGCCAGCAACAGGGACGGAACAACTAATGAAAAACTGTTTTTT	NA	TRBJ1-4	TRBV2	once
CASSVAGGANTEAFF	TGTGCCAGCAGCGTAGCGGGGGGGGCCAACACTGAAGCTTTCTTT	NA	TRBJ1-1	TRBV9	NA
CASSPTTENGYTF	TGTGCCAGCTCACCCACGACAGAGAATGGCTACACCTTC	NA	TRBJ1-2	TRBV18	NA
CASSLDGGAADTQYF	TGTGCCAGCAGCCTCGACGGGGGGGCAGCAGATACGCAGTATTTT	TRBD2	TRBJ2-3	TRBV7-9	NA
CASSYKGPGAGGYTF	TGTGCCAGCAGTTACAAAGGCCCCGGTGCGGGTGGCTACACCTTC	NA	TRBJ1-2	TRBV6-5	once
CASRRTAQDSPLHF	TGTGCCAGCAGAAGGACAGCTCAAGATTCACCCCTCCACTTT	NA	TRBJ1-6	TRBV6-5	few
CASIRTGSGNTIYF	TGTGCCAGCATAAGGACAGGTTCTGGAAACACCATATATTTT	TRBD1	TRBJ1-3	TRBV6-5	NA
CASSPLEWRNEKLFF	TGTGCCAGCAGCCCTTTGGAGTGGCGTAATGAAAAACTGTTTTTT	NA	TRBJ1-4	TRBV28	once
CASSESRSASGYTF	TGCGCCAGCAGTGAGTCTCGGTCAGCTTCGGGCTACACCTTC	NA	TRBJ1-2	TRBV10-2	NA
CASRGRGGYTF	TGTGCCAGCAGGGGCAGGGGTGGCTACACCTTC	NA	TRBJ1-2	TRBV12-3/TRBV12-4	NA
CASSRRLATIRTEAFF	TGTGCCAGCAGCCGGCGCTTAGCTACAATTCGCACTGAAGCTTTCTTT	NA	TRBJ1-1	TRBV21-1	NA
CASSWAGGANYGYTF	TGTGCCAGCAGTTGGGCAGGGGGGGCGAACTATGGCTACACCTTC	TRBD1	TRBJ1-2	TRBV28	NA
CASSSGQGNAQETQYF	TGTGCCAGCAGCTCTGGACAGGGAAACGCCCAAGAGACCCAGTACTTC	TRBD1	TRBJ2-5	TRBV11-3	NA
CASSPLGGRGYF	TGTGCCAGCAGCCCACTAGGGGGCAGGGGGTACTTC	TRBD1	TRBJ2-7	TRBV14	NA
CASSYTRQGLTEAFF	TGTGCCAGCAGTTACACACGACAGGGTTTGACTGAAGCTTTCTTT	TRBD1	TRBJ1-1	TRBV6-5	few
CASSPGLGPNQPQHF	TGTGCCAGCAGCCCGGGACTGGGTCCCAATCAGCCCCAGCATTTT	NA	TRBJ1-5	TRBV5-4	NA
CATRPHTGTDSSGYTF	TGTGCCACCCGACCCCACACCGGGACCGATTCCTCTGGCTACACCTTC	NA	TRBJ1-2	TRBV6-6	NA
CASSRMSPRASSGELFF	TGTGCCAGCAGTAGGATGTCTCCGAGAGCTAGTTCCGGGGAGCTGTTTTTT	NA	TRBJ2-2	TRBV7-9	NA
CASSLAPGSSGNTIYF	TGCGCCAGCAGCTTGGCCCCCGGTAGCTCTGGAAACACCATATATTTT	NA	TRBJ1-3	TRBV5-1	few
CASSFRTGGQGSSPLHF	TGCGCCAGCAGCTTTCGGACTGGTGGACAGGGGAGTTCACCCCTCCACTTT	TRBD1	TRBJ1-6	TRBV5-1	NA
CASGLQGPYNEQFF	TGTGCTAGTGGTTTACAGGGCCCCTACAATGAGCAGTTCTTC	NA	TRBJ2-1	TRBV12-5	NA
CASSPEDRGTEAFF	TGTGCCAGTAGTCCTGAGGACAGGGGCACTGAAGCTTTCTTT	TRBD1	TRBJ1-1	TRBV19	NA
CATSSGGRTGVAGANVLTF	TGTGCCACCAGCAGTGGGGGAAGGACAGGGGTGGCTGGGGCCAACGTCCTGACTTTC	TRBD1	TRBJ2-6	TRBV15	NA